This TCR beta chain was observed in a study of blood T cell repertoires in COVID-19. Per the original data handling: Cell counts per sample came from amplifying reference gene primers. Clones were read by immunoSEQ multiplex PCR, and TCRdb kept only the in-frame ones, dropping some. V and J calls and clone size come straight from that table; D and trimming were deduced from the DNA. This repertoire shows about 200,000 clones, about 87% found once; its top ten account for 3% to 3.5%. Germline values: CDR1 SGHRS, CDR2 YFSETQ. The trim removed 4 bases at V and 7 bases at J, leaving 13 bases unmatched. CDR3 length: 15 residues.

The TCR sequence derives from a man between 60 and 75 years old with acute or convalescent COVID-19. The J gene is TRBJ1-2, the V gene TRBV5-1; 7 positions match TRBD1. What was sequenced was peripheral blood. The CDR3 spells CASSTQGSESAGYTF. The CDR3 region has the DNA TGCGCCAGCAGCACACAGGGGTCGGAGTCAGCTGGCTACACCTTC.